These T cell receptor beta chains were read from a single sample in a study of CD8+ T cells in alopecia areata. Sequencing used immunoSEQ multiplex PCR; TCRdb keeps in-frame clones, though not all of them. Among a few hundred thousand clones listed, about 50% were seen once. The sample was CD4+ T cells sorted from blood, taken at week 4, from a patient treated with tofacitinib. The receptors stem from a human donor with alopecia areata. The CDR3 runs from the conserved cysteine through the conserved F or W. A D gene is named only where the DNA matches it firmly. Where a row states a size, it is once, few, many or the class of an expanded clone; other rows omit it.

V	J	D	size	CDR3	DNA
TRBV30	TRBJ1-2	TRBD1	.	CAWSLGTDNYGYTF	TGTGCCTGGAGTCTAGGGACAGATAACTATGGCTACACCTTC
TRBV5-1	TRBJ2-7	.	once	CASSFSGTPTYEQYF	TGCGCCAGCAGCTTCTCCGGGACGCCAACCTACGAGCAGTACTTC
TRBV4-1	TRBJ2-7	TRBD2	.	CASSQEVGASGGYEQYF	TGCGCCAGCAGCCAAGAAGTCGGGGCTAGCGGGGGATACGAGCAGTACTTC
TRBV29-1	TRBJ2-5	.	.	CSVTETQYF	TGCAGCGTTACAGAGACCCAGTACTTC
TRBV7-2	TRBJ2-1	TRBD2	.	CASRPSGGAYNEQFF	TGTGCCAGCAGGCCTAGCGGGGGGGCCTACAATGAGCAGTTCTTC
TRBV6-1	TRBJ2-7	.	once	CASSEGRPGTGYEQYF	TGTGCCAGCAGTGAAGGACGTCCGGGGACGGGCTACGAGCAGTACTTC
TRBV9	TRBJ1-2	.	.	CASSVTGWYGYTF	TGTGCCAGCAGCGTAACAGGGTGGTATGGCTACACCTTC
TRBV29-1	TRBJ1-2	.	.	CSVGAGPNYGYTF	TGCAGCGTTGGGGCAGGGCCTAACTATGGCTACACCTTC
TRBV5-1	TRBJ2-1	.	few	CASSHTYRSSYNEQFF	TGCGCCAGCAGCCATACCTACCGGAGCTCCTACAATGAGCAGTTCTTC
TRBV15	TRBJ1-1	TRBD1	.	CATSRETGVNTEAFF	TGTGCCACCAGCAGAGAGACAGGGGTGAACACTGAAGCTTTCTTT
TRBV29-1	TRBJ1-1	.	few	CSVGKGGSRTEAFF	TGCAGCGTTGGGAAAGGGGGGTCGAGAACTGAAGCTTTCTTT
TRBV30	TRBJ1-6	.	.	CAWEDGNSPLHF	TGTGCCTGGGAGGACGGGAATTCACCCCTCCACTTT
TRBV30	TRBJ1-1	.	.	CAWSGLMGTEAFF	TGTGCCTGGAGCGGCCTCATGGGCACTGAAGCTTTCTTT
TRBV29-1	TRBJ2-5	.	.	CSVGTEGETQYF	TGCAGCGTAGGGACTGAGGGAGAGACCCAGTACTTC
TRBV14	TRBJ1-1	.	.	CASTGSGQARNTEAFF	TGTGCCAGCACTGGGAGTGGTCAGGCCAGGAACACTGAAGCTTTCTTT
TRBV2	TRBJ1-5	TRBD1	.	CASSLGTGAGYSNQPQHF	TGTGCCAGCAGTTTAGGGACAGGGGCTGGATATAGCAATCAGCCCCAGCATTTT
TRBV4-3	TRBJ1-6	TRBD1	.	CASSQEVPRGGIDNSPLHF	TGCGCCAGCAGCCAAGAGGTTCCCAGGGGGGGTATCGATAATTCACCCCTCCACTTT
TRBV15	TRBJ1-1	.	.	CATSGEVGVRGYTEAFF	TGTGCCACCAGCGGAGAAGTGGGCGTAAGGGGGTACACTGAAGCTTTCTTT
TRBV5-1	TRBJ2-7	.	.	CASSFSSRGSSYEQYF	TGCGCCAGCAGCTTTAGCAGTCGAGGTAGCTCCTACGAGCAGTACTTC
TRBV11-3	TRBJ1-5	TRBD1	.	CASSFTGGLEPQHF	TGTGCCAGCAGCTTCACAGGGGGTCTAGAGCCCCAGCATTTT
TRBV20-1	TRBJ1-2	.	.	CSARDQGDTF	TGCAGTGCTAGAGATCAGGGTGACACCTTC
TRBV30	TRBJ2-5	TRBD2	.	CAWRGLAEQETQYF	TGTGCCTGGCGCGGACTAGCGGAGCAAGAGACCCAGTACTTC
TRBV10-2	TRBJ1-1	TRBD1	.	CASSTGTGSTEAFF	TGCGCCAGCAGCACAGGGACAGGGAGCACTGAAGCTTTCTTT
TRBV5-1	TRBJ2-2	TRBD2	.	CASNHGTSGGLNTGELFF	TGCGCCAGCAACCATGGGACTAGCGGGGGCCTCAACACCGGGGAGCTGTTTTTT
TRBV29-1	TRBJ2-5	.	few	CSVNREETQYF	TGCAGCGTTAACAGGGAAGAGACCCAGTACTTC
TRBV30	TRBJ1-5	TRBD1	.	CAWRMTGGNQPQHF	TGTGCCTGGAGGATGACAGGGGGTAATCAGCCCCAGCATTTT
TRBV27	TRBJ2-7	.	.	CASSSIVGSAYEQYF	TGTGCCAGCAGTTCAATCGTCGGCTCGGCCTACGAGCAGTACTTC
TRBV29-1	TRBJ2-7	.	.	CSATRGPYEQYF	TGCAGCGCGACCAGGGGCCCCTACGAGCAGTACTTC
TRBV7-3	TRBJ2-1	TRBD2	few	CASSLHGLAGDNEQFF	TGTGCCAGCAGCTTACATGGACTAGCGGGGGACAATGAGCAGTTCTTC
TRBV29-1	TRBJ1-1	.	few	CSVDRVLNTEAFF	TGCAGCGTAGATCGGGTTCTGAACACTGAAGCTTTCTTT
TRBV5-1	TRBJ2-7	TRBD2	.	CASSLKGTSGVEQYF	TGCGCCAGCAGCTTGAAAGGGACTAGCGGGGTCGAGCAGTACTTC
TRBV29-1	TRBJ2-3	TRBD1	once	CSVSDRGLGDTQYF	TGCAGCGTTTCCGACAGGGGGTTAGGCGATACGCAGTATTTT
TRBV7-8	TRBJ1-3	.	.	CASSYLSLGTGNTIYF	TGTGCCAGCAGCTATTTGAGCCTCGGAACTGGAAACACCATATATTTT
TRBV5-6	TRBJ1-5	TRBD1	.	CASSGRTGSGQPQHF	TGTGCCAGCAGCGGACGGACAGGCTCCGGGCAGCCCCAGCATTTT
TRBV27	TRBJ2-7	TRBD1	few	CASSLTGQGRMEQYF	TGTGCCAGCAGCCTTACCGGACAGGGGCGAATGGAGCAGTACTTC
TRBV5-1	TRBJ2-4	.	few	CASTGAVNSGIQYF	TGCGCCAGCACCGGAGCGGTTAACTCGGGCATTCAGTACTTC
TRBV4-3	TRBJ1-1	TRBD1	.	CASSHLDRGRAFF	TGCGCCAGCAGCCACCTGGACAGGGGACGAGCTTTCTTT
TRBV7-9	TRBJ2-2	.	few	CASSLEGELFF	TGTGCCAGCAGCTTAGAAGGGGAGCTGTTTTTT
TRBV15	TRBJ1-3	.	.	CATRRVAGNTIYF	TGTGCCACCAGGAGGGTGGCTGGAAACACCATATATTTT
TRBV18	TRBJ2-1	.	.	CASSPPLAPDEQFF	TGTGCCAGCTCACCACCGCTAGCCCCCGACGAGCAGTTCTTC
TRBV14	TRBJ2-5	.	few	CASSFSGGKRETQYF	TGTGCCAGCAGCTTTAGCGGAGGGAAGAGGGAGACCCAGTACTTC
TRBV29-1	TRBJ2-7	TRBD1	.	CSVETRDRGSYEQYF	TGCAGCGTCGAGACCCGGGACAGGGGGAGCTACGAGCAGTACTTC
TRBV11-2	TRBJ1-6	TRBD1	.	CASSNTGGVSPLHF	TGTGCCAGCAGCAACACAGGGGGCGTTTCACCCCTCCACTTT
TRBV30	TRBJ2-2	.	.	CAWSIGTGELFF	TGTGCCTGGAGCATTGGCACCGGGGAGCTGTTTTTT
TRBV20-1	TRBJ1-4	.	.	CSASKEKLFF	TGCAGTGCTAGTAAAGAAAAACTGTTTTTT
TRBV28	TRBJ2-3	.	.	CASNADTDTQYF	TGTGCCAGCAACGCGGACACAGATACGCAGTATTTT
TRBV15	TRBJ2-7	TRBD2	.	CATSLTGGTYEQYF	TGTGCCACCAGCTTGACCGGGGGGACCTACGAGCAGTACTTC
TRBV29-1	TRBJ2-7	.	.	CSVRGTETWGEQYF	TGCAGCGTTCGCGGGACAGAGACATGGGGCGAGCAGTACTTC
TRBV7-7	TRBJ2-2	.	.	CASSLLESGAGELFF	TGTGCCAGCAGCTTATTGGAGTCTGGGGCCGGGGAGCTGTTTTTT
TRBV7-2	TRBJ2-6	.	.	CASSFSSGANVLTF	TGTGCCAGCAGCTTCTCTTCTGGGGCCAACGTCCTGACTTTC
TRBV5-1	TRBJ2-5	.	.	CASSLLTDETQYF	TGCGCCAGCAGCCTTCTGACAGACGAGACCCAGTACTTC
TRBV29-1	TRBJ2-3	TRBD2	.	CSVVPMAGGVSDTQYF	TGCAGCGTTGTACCCATGGCGGGGGGGGTATCAGATACGCAGTATTTT
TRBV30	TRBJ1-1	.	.	CAWRRGLDTEAFF	TGTGCCTGGAGACGGGGACTAGACACTGAAGCTTTCTTT